This entry is about one TCR beta chain. As yet, its antigen is unknown. Looked up from germline, CDR1 is SGHTA and CDR2 is FQGNSA. This CDR3 has 15 amino acids. The V end was cut by 1 base, the J end by 3 bases, with 12 bases between. This record comes from a study of beta chain features in type 1 diabetes. Background on the study: On cell yields, gender and age, patients and healthy donors were similar.

TCRB transcripts that were expressed got sequenced, as all of the isolated RNA had been reverse transcribed. Measured with immunoSEQ multiplex PCR; TCRdb has only the in-frame clones, and not every one. The sample records under 200,000 clones, 7% to 10% being singletons. Study conclusions and caveats: TCRB CDR3s were moderately but significantly shorter in Type 1 diabetes patients in all four CD4+ subsets.

V usage is TRBV7-2 and J usage is TRBJ1-1, with no clear D. Sample: central memory CD4+ T cells from blood. The sequence was collected from a woman under 30 in good health. Here the CDR3 reads CASSLGPMRDTEAFF. In DNA form, the CDR3 reads TGTGCCAGCAGCTTAGGCCCCATGCGTGACACTGAAGCTTTCTTT. Based on the CDR3 plus reference TRBV7-2 and TRBJ1-1, the full variable domain is GAGVSQSPSNKVTEKGKDVELRCDPISGHTALYWYRQSLGQGLEFLIYFQGNSAPDKSGLPSDRFSAERTGGSVSTLTIQRTQQEDSAVYLCASSLGPMRDTEAFFGQGTRLTVV.